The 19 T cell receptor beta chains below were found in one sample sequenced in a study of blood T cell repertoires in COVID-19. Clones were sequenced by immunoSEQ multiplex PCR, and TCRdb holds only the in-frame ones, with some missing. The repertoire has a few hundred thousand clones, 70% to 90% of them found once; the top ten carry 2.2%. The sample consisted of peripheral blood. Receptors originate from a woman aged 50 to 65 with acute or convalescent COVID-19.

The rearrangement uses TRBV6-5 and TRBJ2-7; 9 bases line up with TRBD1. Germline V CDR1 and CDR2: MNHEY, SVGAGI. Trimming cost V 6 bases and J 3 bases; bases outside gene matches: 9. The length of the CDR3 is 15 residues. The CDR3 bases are TGTGCCAGCAGCCCGATCGGGACAGGGAGCTACGAGCAGTACTTC. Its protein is CASSPIGTGSYEQYF.

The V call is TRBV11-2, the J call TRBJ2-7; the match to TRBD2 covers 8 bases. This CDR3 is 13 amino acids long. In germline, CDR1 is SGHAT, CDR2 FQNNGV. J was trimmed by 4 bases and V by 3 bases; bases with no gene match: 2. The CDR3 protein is CASSFSGGYEQYF. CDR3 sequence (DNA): TGTGCCAGCAGCTTCAGCGGGGGTTACGAGCAGTACTTC.

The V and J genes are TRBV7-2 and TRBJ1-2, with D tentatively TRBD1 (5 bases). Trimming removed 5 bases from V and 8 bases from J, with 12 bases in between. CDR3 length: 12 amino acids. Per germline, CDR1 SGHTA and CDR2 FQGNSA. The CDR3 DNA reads TGTGCCAGCAGCGCGACAGCGCGCGGCTACACCTTC. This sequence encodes CASSATARGYTF.

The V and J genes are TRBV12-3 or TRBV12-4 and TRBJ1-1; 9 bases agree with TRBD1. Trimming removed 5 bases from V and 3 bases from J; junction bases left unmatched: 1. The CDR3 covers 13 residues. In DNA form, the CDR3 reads TGTGCCAGCAGTGGGACAGGGTACACTGAAGCTTTCTTT. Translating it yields CASSGTGYTEAFF.

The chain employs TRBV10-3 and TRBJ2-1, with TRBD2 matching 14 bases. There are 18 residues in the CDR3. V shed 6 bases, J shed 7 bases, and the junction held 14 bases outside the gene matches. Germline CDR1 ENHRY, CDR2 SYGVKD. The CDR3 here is CAIRGLAGDSMGGNEQFF. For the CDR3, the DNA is TGTGCCATCAGGGGACTAGCGGGAGACTCTATGGGAGGGAATGAGCAGTTCTTC.

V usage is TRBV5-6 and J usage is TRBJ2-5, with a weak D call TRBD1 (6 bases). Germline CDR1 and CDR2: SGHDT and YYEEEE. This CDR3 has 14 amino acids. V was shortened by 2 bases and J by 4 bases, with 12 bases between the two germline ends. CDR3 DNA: TGTGCCAGCAGCTTTTGGGGGCTCAGAGAGACCCAGTACTTC. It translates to CASSFWGLRETQYF.

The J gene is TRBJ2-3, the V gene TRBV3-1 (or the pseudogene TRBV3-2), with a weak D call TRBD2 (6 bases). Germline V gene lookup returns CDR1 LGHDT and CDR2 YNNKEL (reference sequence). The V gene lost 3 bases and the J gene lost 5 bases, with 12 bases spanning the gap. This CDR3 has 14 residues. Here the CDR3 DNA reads TGTGCCAGCAGCCAGACACCGCGGGAAGATACGCAGTATTTT. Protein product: CASSQTPREDTQYF.

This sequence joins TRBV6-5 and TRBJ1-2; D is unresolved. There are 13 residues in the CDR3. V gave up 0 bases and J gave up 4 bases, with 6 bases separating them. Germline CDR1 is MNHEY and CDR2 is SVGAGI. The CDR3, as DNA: TGTGCCAGCAGTTACTCGTGGAGCTATGGCTACACCTTC. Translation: CASSYSWSYGYTF.

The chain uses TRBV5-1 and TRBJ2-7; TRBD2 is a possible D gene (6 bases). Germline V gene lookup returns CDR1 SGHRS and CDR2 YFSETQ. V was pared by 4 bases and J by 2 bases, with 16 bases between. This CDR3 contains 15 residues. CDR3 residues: CASSGGGAGTYEQYF. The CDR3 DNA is TGCGCCAGCAGCGGGGGTGGAGCGGGTACCTACGAGCAGTACTTC.

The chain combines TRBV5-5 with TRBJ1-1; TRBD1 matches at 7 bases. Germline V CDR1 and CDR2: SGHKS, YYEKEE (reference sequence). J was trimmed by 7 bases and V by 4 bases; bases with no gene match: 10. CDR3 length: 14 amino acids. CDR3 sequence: CASSGNRGSLEAFF. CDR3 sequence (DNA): TGTGCCAGCAGCGGGAACAGGGGAAGCCTTGAAGCTTTCTTT. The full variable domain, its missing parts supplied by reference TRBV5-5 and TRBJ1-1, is DAGVTQSPTHLIKTRGQQVTLRCSPISGHKSVSWYQQVLGQGPQFIFQYYEKEERGRGNFPDRFSARQFPNYSSELNVNALLLGDSALYLCASSGNRGSLEAFFGQGTRLTVV.

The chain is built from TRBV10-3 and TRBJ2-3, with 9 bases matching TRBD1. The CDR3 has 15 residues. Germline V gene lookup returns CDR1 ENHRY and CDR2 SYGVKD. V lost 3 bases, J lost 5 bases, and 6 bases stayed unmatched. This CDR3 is CAISERDREGDTQYF. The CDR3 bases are TGTGCCATCAGTGAACGGGACAGGGAGGGAGATACGCAGTATTTT.

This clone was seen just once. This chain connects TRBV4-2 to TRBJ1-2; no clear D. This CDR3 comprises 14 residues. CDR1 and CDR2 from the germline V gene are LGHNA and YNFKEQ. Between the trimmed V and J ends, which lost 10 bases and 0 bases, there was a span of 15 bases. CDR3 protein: CATKNLSPNYGYTF. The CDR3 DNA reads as TGTGCCACCAAGAATTTGAGTCCTAACTATGGCTACACCTTC.

In DNA form, the CDR3 reads TGTGCCATCAGTGGGGGGAGAAAGGGGGTCGAGCAGTACTTC. Protein sequence: CAISGGRKGVEQYF. The V call is TRBV10-3, the J call TRBJ2-7; a weak D match, TRBD1 (6 bases). Germline V gives CDR1 ENHRY, CDR2 SYGVKD. Trimming cost V 4 bases and J 6 bases, with 16 bases left between them. The CDR3 contains 14 residues.

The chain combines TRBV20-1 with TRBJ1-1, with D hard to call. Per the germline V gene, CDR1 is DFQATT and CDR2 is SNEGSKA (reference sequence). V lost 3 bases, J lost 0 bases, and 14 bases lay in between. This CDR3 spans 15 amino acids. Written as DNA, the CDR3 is TGCAGTGCTAGTTCGCTGAGCCTCATGAACACTGAAGCTTTCTTT. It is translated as CSASSLSLMNTEAFF.

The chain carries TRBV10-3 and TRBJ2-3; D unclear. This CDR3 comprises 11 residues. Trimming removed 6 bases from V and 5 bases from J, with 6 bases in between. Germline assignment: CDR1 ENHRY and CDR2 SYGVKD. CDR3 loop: CAIRKRDTQYF. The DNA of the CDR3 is TGTGCCATCAGAAAGCGAGATACGCAGTATTTT.

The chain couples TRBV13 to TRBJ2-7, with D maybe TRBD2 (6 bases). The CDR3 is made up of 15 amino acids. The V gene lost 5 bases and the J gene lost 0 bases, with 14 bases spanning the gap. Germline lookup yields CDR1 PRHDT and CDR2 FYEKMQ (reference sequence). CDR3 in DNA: TGTGCCAGCAGCGCTAGCGAGGGGCCCTCCTACGAGCAGTACTTC. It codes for CASSASEGPSYEQYF. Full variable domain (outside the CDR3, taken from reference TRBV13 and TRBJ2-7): AAGVIQSPRHLIKEKRETATLKCYPIPRHDTVYWYQQGPGQDPQFLISFYEKMQSDKGSIPDRFSAQQFSDYHSELNMSSLELGDSALYFCASSASEGPSYEQYFGPGTRLTVT.

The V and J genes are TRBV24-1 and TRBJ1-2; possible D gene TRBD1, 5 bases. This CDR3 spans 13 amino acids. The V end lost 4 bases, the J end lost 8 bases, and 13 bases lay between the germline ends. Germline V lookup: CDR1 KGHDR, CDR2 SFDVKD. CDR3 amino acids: CATSETQERGYTF. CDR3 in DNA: TGTGCCACCAGTGAGACACAGGAGAGGGGCTACACCTTC.

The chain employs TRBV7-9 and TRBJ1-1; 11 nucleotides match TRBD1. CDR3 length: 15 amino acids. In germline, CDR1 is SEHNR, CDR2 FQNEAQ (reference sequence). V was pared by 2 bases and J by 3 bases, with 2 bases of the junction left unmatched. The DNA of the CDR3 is TGTGCCAGCAGCTTAAGGACAGGGGGCGACACTGAAGCTTTCTTT. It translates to CASSLRTGGDTEAFF.

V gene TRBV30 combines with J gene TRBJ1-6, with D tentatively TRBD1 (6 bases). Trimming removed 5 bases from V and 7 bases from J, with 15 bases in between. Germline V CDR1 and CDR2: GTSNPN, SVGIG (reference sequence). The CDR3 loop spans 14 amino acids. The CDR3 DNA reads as TGTGCCTGGGGGGTTATGGGGGCAAATTCACCCCTCCACTTT. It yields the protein CAWGVMGANSPLHF.